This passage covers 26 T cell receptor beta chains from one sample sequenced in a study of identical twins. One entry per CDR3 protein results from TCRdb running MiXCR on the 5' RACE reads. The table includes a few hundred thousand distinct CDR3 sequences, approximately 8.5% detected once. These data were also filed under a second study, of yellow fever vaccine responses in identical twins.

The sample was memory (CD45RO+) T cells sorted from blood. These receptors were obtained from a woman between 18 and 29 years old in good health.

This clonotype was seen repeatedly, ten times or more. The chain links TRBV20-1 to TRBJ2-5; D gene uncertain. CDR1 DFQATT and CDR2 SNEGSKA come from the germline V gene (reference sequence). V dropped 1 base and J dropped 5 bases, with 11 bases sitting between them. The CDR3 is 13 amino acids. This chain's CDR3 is CSARGYPGETQYF. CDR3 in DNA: TGCAGTGCTAGAGGGTACCCTGGTGAGACCCAGTACTTC.

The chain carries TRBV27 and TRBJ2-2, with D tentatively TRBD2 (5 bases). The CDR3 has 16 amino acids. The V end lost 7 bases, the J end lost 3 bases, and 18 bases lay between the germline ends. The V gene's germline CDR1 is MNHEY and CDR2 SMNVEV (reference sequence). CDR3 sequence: CASTSMGPGDTGELFF. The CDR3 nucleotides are TGTGCCAGCACCTCGATGGGCCCCGGGGACACCGGGGAGCTGTTTTTT.

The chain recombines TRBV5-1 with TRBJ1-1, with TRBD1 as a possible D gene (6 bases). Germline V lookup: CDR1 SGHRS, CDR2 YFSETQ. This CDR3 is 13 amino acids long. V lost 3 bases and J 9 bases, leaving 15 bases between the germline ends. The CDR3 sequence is CASSSGDKSKAFF. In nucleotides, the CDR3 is TGCGCCAGCAGCTCCGGGGACAAATCGAAAGCTTTCTTT.

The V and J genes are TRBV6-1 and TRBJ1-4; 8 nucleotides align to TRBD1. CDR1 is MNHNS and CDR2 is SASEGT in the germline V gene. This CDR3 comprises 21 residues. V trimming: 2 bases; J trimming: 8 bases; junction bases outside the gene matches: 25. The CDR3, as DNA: TGTGCCAGCAGTGAATCCCTCCTACTGTCAGGGGGCGCGAGAAGTACCGAAAAACTGTTTTTT. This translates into CASSESLLLSGGARSTEKLFF.

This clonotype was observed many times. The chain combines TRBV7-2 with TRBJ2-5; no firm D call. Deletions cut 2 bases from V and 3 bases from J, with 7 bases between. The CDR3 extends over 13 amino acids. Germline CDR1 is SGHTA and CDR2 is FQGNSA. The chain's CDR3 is CASSLRGEETQYF. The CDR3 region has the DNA TGTGCCAGCAGCTTACGTGGGGAAGAGACCCAGTACTTC.

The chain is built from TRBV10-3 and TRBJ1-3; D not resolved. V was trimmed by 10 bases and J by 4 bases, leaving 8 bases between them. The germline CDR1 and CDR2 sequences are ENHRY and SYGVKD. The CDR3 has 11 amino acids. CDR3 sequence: CATDWGNTIYF. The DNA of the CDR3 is TGTGCCACGGATTGGGGAAACACCATATATTTT.

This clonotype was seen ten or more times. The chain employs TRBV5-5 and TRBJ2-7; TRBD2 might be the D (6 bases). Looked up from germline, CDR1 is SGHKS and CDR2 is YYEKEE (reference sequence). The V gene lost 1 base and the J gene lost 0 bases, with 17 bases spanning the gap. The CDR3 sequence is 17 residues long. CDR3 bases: TGTGCCAGCAGCTTGAGAGGCGGGACTTTGAGCTCCTACGAGCAGTACGTC. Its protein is CASSLRGGTLSSYEQYV.

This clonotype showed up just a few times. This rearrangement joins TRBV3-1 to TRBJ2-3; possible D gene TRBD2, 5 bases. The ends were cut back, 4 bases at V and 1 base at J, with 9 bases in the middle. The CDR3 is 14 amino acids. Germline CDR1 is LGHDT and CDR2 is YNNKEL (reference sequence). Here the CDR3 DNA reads TGTGCCAGCAGCCTCAGTAGCGGCACAGATACGCAGTATTTT. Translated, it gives CASSLSSGTDTQYF.

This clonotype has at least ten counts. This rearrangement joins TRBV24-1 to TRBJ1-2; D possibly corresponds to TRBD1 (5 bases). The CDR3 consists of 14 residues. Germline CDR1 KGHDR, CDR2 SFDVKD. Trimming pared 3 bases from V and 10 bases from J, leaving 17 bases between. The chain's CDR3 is CATSDPRDFGPYTF. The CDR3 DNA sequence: TGTGCCACCAGTGATCCCCGGGACTTCGGGCCCTACACCTTC.

The CDR3 sequence is CASSVNRGPISGRAFETQYF. CDR3 sequence (DNA): TGTGCCAGCAGTGTCAACAGGGGGCCAATTAGCGGGAGGGCCTTTGAGACCCAGTACTTC. The chain employs TRBV2 and TRBJ2-5; TRBD2 matches at 11 bases. The CDR3 loop spans 20 amino acids. Germline loops: CDR1 SNHLY, CDR2 FYNNEI. With V trimmed by 4 bases and J by 5 bases, 21 bases remained unmatched.

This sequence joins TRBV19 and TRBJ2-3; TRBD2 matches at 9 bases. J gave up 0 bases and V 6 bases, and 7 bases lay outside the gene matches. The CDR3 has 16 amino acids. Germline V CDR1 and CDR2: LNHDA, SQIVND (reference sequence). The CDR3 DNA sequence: TGTGCCAGTAGCCCATCTAGCGGGGTTAGCACAGATACGCAGTATTTT. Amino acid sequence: CASSPSSGVSTDTQYF.

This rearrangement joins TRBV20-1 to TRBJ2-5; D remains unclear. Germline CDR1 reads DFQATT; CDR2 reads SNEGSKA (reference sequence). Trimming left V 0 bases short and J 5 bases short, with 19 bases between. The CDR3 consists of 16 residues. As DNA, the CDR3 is TGCAGTGCTAGAGATTATCGCCAGCCGAAAGTGGAGACCCAGTACTTC. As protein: CSARDYRQPKVETQYF.

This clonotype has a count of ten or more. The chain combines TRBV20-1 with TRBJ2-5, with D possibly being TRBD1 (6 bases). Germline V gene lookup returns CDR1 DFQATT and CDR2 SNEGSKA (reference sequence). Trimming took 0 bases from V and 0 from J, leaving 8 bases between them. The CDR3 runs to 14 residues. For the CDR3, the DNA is TGCAGTGCTAGAGATTGGACAGACCAAGAGACCCAGTACTTC. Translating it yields CSARDWTDQETQYF.

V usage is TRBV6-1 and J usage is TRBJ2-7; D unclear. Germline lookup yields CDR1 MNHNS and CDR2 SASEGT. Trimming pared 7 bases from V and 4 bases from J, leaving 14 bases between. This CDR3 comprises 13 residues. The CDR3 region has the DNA TGTGCCAGCATCAAGGCAGCTCCATACGAGCAGTACTTC. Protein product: CASIKAAPYEQYF.

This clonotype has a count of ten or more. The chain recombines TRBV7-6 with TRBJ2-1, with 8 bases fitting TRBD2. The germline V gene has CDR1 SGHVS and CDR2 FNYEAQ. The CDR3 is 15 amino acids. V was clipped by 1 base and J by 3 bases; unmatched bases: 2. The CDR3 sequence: CASSLVAGSYNEQFF. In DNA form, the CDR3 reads TGTGCCAGCAGCTTAGTAGCGGGAAGCTACAATGAGCAGTTCTTC.

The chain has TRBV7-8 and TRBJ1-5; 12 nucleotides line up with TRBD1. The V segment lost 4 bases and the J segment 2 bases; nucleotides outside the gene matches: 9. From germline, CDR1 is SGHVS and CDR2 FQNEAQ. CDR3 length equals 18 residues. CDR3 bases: TGTGCCAGCAGCTCTGGGACAGGGGGCATCGGAGGCAATCAGCCCCAGCATTTT. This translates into CASSSGTGGIGGNQPQHF.

The CDR3 region is CASSEYSSRGSGANVLTF. The CDR3 nucleotides are TGTGCCAGCAGTGAATACTCTTCTCGTGGCTCTGGGGCCAACGTCCTGACTTTC. The chain uses TRBV25-1 and TRBJ2-6; D unresolved. CDR1 MGHDK and CDR2 SYGVNS come from the germline V gene. The V and J ends lost 0 bases and 0 bases respectively, with 12 bases between them. This CDR3 comprises 18 residues.

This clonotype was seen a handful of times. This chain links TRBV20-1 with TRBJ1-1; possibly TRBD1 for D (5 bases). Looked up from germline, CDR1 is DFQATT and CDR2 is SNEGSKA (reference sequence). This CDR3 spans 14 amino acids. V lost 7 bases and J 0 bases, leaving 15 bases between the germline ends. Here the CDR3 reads CSVLSGGVNTEAFF. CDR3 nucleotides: TGCAGTGTTCTATCCGGGGGGGTGAACACTGAAGCTTTCTTT.

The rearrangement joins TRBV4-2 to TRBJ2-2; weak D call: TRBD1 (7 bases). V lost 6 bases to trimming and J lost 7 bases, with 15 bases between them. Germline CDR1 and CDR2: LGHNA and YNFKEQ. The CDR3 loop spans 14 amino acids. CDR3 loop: CASSQGGMVGELFF. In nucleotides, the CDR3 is TGTGCCAGCAGTCAGGGGGGTATGGTCGGGGAGCTGTTTTTT.

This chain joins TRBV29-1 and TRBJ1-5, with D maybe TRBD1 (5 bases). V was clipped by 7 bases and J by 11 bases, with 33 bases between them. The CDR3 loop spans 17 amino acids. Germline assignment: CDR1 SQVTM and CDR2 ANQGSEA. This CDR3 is CSALGQDNLGGSWTQHF. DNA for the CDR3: TGCAGCGCCCTAGGGCAGGACAACTTGGGCGGGTCTTGGACCCAGCATTTT.

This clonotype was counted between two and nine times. This CDR3 reads CSARTGQEYQETQYF. As DNA, the CDR3 is TGCAGTGCTAGAACCGGACAGGAGTACCAAGAGACCCAGTACTTC. J is TRBJ2-5 and V is TRBV20-1; 7 nucleotides agree with TRBD1. Germline V lookup: CDR1 DFQATT, CDR2 SNEGSKA (reference sequence). The CDR3 consists of 15 residues. Germline trimming cut 2 bases from V and 0 bases from J; bases unmatched to any gene: 6.

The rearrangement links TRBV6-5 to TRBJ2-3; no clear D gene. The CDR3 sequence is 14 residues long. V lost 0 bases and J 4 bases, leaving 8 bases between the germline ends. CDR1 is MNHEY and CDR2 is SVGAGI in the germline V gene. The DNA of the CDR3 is TGTGCCAGCAGTTACTCGAAAAGGGCAGATACGCAGTATTTT. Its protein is CASSYSKRADTQYF.

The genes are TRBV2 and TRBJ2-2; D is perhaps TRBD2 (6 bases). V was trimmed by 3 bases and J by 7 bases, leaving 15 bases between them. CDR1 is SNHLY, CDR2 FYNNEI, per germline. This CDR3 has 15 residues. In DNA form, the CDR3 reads TGTGCCAGCAGTGACGCGGGGTTTGGCATCGGGGAGCTGTTTTTT. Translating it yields CASSDAGFGIGELFF.

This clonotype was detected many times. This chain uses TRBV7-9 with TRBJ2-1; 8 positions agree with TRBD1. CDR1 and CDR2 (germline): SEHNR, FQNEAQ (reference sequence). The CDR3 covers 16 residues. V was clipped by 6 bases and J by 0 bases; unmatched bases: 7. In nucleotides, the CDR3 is TGTGCCAGCAGATCGCGGACAGGGAGCTCCTACAATGAGCAGTTCTTC. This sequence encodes CASRSRTGSSYNEQFF. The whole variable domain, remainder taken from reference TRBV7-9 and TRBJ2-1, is DTGVSQNPRHKITKRGQNVTFRCDPISEHNRLYWYRQTLGQGPEFLTYFQNEAQLEKSRLLSDRFSAERPKGSFSTLEIQRTEQGDSAMYLCASRSRTGSSYNEQFFGPGTRLTVL.

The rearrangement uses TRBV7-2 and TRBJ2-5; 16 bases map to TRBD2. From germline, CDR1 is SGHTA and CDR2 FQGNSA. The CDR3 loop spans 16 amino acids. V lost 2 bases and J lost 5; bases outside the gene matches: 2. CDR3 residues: CASSLRGLAGGETQYF. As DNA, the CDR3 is TGTGCCAGCAGCTTAAGGGGACTAGCGGGGGGGGAGACCCAGTACTTC. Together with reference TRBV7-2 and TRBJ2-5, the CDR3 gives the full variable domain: GAGVSQSPSNKVTEKGKDVELRCDPISGHTALYWYRQSLGQGLEFLIYFQGNSAPDKSGLPSDRFSAERTGGSVSTLTIQRTQQEDSAVYLCASSLRGLAGGETQYFGPGTRLLVL.

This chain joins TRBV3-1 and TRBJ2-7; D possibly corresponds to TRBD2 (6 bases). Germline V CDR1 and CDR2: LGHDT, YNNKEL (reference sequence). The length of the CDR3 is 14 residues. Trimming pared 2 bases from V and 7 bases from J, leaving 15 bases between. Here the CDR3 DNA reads TGTGCCAGCAGCCAACGACCGGACCGGGGGGAGCAGTACTTC. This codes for CASSQRPDRGEQYF.